This T cell receptor (beta chain) emerged from a study of response to subunit inactivated influenza vaccine. Overall study findings and caveats: Each seasonal flu vaccination may recruit only limited new T cells, authors suggested.

Details on this clonotype: The antigen is unknown.

Using its own MiXCR run on the RT-PCR reads, TCRdb lists one record per CDR3 protein. This sample carries about 780,000 distinct CDR3 sequences, approximately 18% of them seen once, and the ten largest clones take roughly 10%. Per germline, CDR1 SGHAT and CDR2 FQNNGV. The CDR3 consists of 18 residues. V was cut by 2 bases and J by 0 bases, with 14 bases left in between. This specimen was PBMCs from blood, taken approximately 5 days after vaccination. This rearrangement joins TRBV11-2 to TRBJ2-6, with no clear D. The TCR comes from a man aged 50-59 years who received an inactivated influenza vaccine. The CDR3 sequence is CASSLYGTLTSGANVLTF. DNA of the CDR3: TGTGCCAGCAGCTTATATGGTACCCTTACCTCTGGGGCCAACGTCCTGACTTTC. The full variable domain, with the rest looked up from reference TRBV11-2 and TRBJ2-6, is EAGVAQSPRYKIIEKRQSVAFWCNPISGHATLYWYQQILGQGPKLLIQFQNNGVVDDSQLPKDRFSAERLKGVDSTLKIQPAKLEDSAVYLCASSLYGTLTSGANVLTFGAGSRLTVL.